This T cell receptor beta chain is from a study of regulatory T cells in long-lasting Graves disease. Time point specified: newly diagnosed GD, antithyroid drugs for less than 3 months. PBMC RNA served as the TCR library source. Construction of TCR beta libraries relied on iRepertoire HTBI primers and on Arm-PCR targeting CDR3 regions. MiXCR, run by TCRdb on the multiplex PCR reads, gives a single entry per CDR3 protein. The sample holds approximately 210,000 distinct CDR3 sequences; around 16% are singletons and the top ten take 22%. Germline V gene sequence: CDR1 SGHKS, CDR2 YYEKEE (reference sequence). This CDR3 comprises 13 residues. V lost 0 bases, J lost 12 bases, and 9 bases stayed unmatched. This clonotype was recorded many times.

The chain recombines TRBV5-5 with TRBJ2-7; 7 bases are shared with TRBD2. The receptor comes from a female donor with Graves disease. The sequences come from peripheral blood mononuclear cells (PBMCs), collected at new diagnosis, from a patient treated with antithyroid drugs. This CDR3 reads CASSLAALAVRYF. CDR3 bases: TGTGCCAGCAGCTTGGCGGCGCTAGCGGTACGGTACTTC. Drawing the rest from reference TRBV5-5 and TRBJ2-7, the complete variable domain is DAGVTQSPTHLIKTRGQQVTLRCSPISGHKSVSWYQQVLGQGPQFIFQYYEKEERGRGNFPDRFSARQFPNYSSELNVNALLLGDSALYLCASSLAALAVRYFGPGTRLTVT.